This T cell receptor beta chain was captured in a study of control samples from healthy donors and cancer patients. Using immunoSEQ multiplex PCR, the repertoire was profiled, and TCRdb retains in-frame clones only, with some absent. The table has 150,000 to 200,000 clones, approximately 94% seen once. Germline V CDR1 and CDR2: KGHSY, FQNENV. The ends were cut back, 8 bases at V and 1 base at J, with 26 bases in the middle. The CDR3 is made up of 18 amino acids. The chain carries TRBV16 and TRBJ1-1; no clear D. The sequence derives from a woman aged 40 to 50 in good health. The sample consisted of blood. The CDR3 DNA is TGTGCCAGCTCCCCACCCCTAACATGGGGTTTGCGGAACACTGAAGCTTTCTTT. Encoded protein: CASSPPLTWGLRNTEAFF.